The T cell receptor (beta chain) under discussion was sequenced for a study of shared clonotypes between healthy human individuals. Of note for this clone: Its target is unknown. This CDR3 is also generated by other DNA sequences in the sample.

Sequencing was performed with immunoSEQ multiplex PCR; in TCRdb, only in-frame clones are kept and a portion is missing. The sample gives hundreds of thousands of clones, 95% to 98% of which show up once; 0.25% to 0.35% is in the top ten. Study-wide results and caveats: Tissues were not sampled, only blood, and their repertoires likely differ.

CD45RO negativity and positive selection for CCR7 defined naive CD8 cells, a population that excluded terminally differentiated effector memory CD45RA+ cells. Every contributor of samples was a Caucasian grown-up residing in Nashville, Tennessee. Looked up from germline, CDR1 is MNHEY and CDR2 is SVGAGI. The CDR3 covers 13 residues. Trimming cost V 2 bases and J 3 bases, with 5 bases left between them. This sequence originates from a man younger than 40 in good health. The rearrangement joins TRBV6-5 to TRBJ2-1; D remains unclear. Material for sequencing was naive CD8+ T cells sorted from blood. DNA of the CDR3: TGTGCCAGCAGTTACAGTCACTACAATGAGCAGTTCTTC. Amino acid sequence: CASSYSHYNEQFF.